This is a list of T cell receptor beta chains from one sample in a study of T cell responses to AZD1222 COVID-19 vaccine. Profiling relied on immunoSEQ multiplex PCR, and the TCRdb table lists in-frame clones only, not all of them. The table lists about 180,000 clones, about 91% of them singletons. This material consisted of peripheral blood, taken 28 days after the second AZD1222 dose. Receptor source: an adult who received the AZD1222 COVID-19 vaccine. The CDR3 runs from the conserved cysteine through the conserved F or W. The order of the fields is CDR3 DNA, CDR3 protein, clone size, D gene, J gene, V gene. D genes are given only for firm matches. Size tells how often a clone was seen (once, few, many) or the class of an expanded clone, and some rows leave it out.

TGTGCCTGGAGCGACAGGAGTGGGCAGCCCCAGCATTTT	CAWSDRSGQPQHF	.	.	TRBJ1-5	TRBV30
TGTGCCTCCAAGGGGTGGACAGGGCAACACAATGAGCAGTTCTTC	CASKGWTGQHNEQFF	.	TRBD1	TRBJ2-1	TRBV27
TGTGCCAGCAGTTTCGTTCCGGGAGAGAATTCACCCCTCCACTTT	CASSFVPGENSPLHF	.	.	TRBJ1-6	TRBV6-5
TGTGCCAGCAGGGACCTCACAGATACGCAGTATTTT	CASRDLTDTQYF	.	.	TRBJ2-3	TRBV6-4
TGTGCCAGCAGCTTGGCCGGGGGGGCTAGCACAGATACGCAGTATTTT	CASSLAGGASTDTQYF	.	TRBD2	TRBJ2-3	TRBV5-4
TGCGCCAGCAGCTTGGCGGGGACGCGCCAAGAGACCCAGTACTTC	CASSLAGTRQETQYF	.	.	TRBJ2-5	TRBV5-1
TGCAGCGTTAAATCCGAGGTCGGTGAGCAGTTCTTC	CSVKSEVGEQFF	.	.	TRBJ2-1	TRBV29-1
TGCGCCAGCAGCTTGGAAGGGCTGCCGGGAAACACCATATATTTT	CASSLEGLPGNTIYF	.	.	TRBJ1-3	TRBV5-1
TGTGCCAGCGGGAGATCACTAGCGGGGGGGCGGACTGAGCAGTTCTTC	CASGRSLAGGRTEQFF	.	TRBD2	TRBJ2-1	TRBV14
TGTGCCAGCAGCTTAGATTTATCGTCCGCGACTTTGTATGGCTACACCTTC	CASSLDLSSATLYGYTF	.	.	TRBJ1-2	TRBV11-2
TGTGCCAGCAGTTACAGGGGCCTAACTAACTATGGCTACACCTTC	CASSYRGLTNYGYTF	.	TRBD1	TRBJ1-2	TRBV28
TGCGCCAGCAGCTTGGACGAGGGCAGGGGGACCCAGTACTTC	CASSLDEGRGTQYF	.	.	TRBJ2-5	TRBV5-1
TGTGCCACCACAGCAGGGGGGGAGAACTATGGCTACACCTTC	CATTAGGENYGYTF	once	TRBD1	TRBJ1-2	TRBV15
TGTGCCAGCAGCAAGAATCGGGTACACTCTGGAAACACCATATATTTT	CASSKNRVHSGNTIYF	once	.	TRBJ1-3	TRBV13
TGTGCCAGCACCCCATTAAATCAGCCCCAGCATTTT	CASTPLNQPQHF	few	.	TRBJ1-5	TRBV28
TGTGCCTGGAGTGTTGGTAGCGGGGTTGCCGAGCAGTACTTC	CAWSVGSGVAEQYF	.	TRBD2	TRBJ2-7	TRBV30
TGTGCCAGCAGCCCCAGGGCAGGGGTTTATGGCTACACCTTC	CASSPRAGVYGYTF	once	.	TRBJ1-2	TRBV9
TGTGCCTGGAGCGAAGGCAGGGGGTATGGCTACACCTTC	CAWSEGRGYGYTF	.	TRBD1	TRBJ1-2	TRBV30
TGTGCCAGCAGCTTAGTAGCGGGCCCTAGCACAGATACGCAGTATTTT	CASSLVAGPSTDTQYF	.	TRBD2	TRBJ2-3	TRBV7-9
TGTGCCAGCAGCGTAGACGGGGTAAAAACTGAAGCTTTCTTT	CASSVDGVKTEAFF	.	.	TRBJ1-1	TRBV9
TGTGCCAGCAGCCGTCCCCCCACGCAGGTTAGCTCCTACGAGCAGTACTTC	CASSRPPTQVSSYEQYF	.	.	TRBJ2-7	TRBV28
TGTGCCTGGAGTGTACTCGGCCCTGGTGGGGCTGAAGCTTTCTTT	CAWSVLGPGGAEAFF	.	.	TRBJ1-1	TRBV30
TGTGCCACCAGCGGGGACAGGGGGCGCACAGATACGCAGTATTTT	CATSGDRGRTDTQYF	.	TRBD1	TRBJ2-3	TRBV15
TGTGCCAGCAGCTGGTCCCAAGGGGAGACCCAGTACTTC	CASSWSQGETQYF	once	.	TRBJ2-5	TRBV7-3
TGTGCCAGCAGCAGAGGGGACCTAACCTCCTACGAGCAGTACTTC	CASSRGDLTSYEQYF	.	.	TRBJ2-7	TRBV7-2
TGTGCCAGCAGTGGAGGACAGAGCACAGATACGCAGTATTTT	CASSGGQSTDTQYF	.	.	TRBJ2-3	TRBV6-2/TRBV6-3
TGCGCCAGCAGCCAACCCCCGGAAAGGGGCGACACCGGGGAGCTGTTTTTT	CASSQPPERGDTGELFF	.	.	TRBJ2-2	TRBV4-3
TGTGCCAGCAGCCGGATACGTTTTCCCTATGGCTACACCTTC	CASSRIRFPYGYTF	.	.	TRBJ1-2	TRBV5-4
TGTGCCAGCAGTTACTCTACAGGGGGTGGTTATGGCTACACCTTC	CASSYSTGGGYGYTF	.	TRBD1	TRBJ1-2	TRBV6-5
TGTGCCAGCACCTTGGGGACGGTCTACGAGCAGTACTTC	CASTLGTVYEQYF	.	.	TRBJ2-7	TRBV12-3/TRBV12-4
TGTGCCAGCAGGCCGGGACGGGGCGGTGAAAAACTGTTTTTT	CASRPGRGGEKLFF	.	.	TRBJ1-4	TRBV28
TGCGCCAGCAGCTCAACACGGGACACTGAAGCTTTCTTT	CASSSTRDTEAFF	.	.	TRBJ1-1	TRBV5-1
TGTGCCAGCAGCGTCCGAGCAACCACAGGGTTTGGGGCCAACGTCCTGACTTTC	CASSVRATTGFGANVLTF	.	.	TRBJ2-6	TRBV9
TGTGCCAGCAGTTTGATGGTTGGCTATGGCTACACCTTC	CASSLMVGYGYTF	.	.	TRBJ1-2	TRBV28
TGTGCCAGCACCCGAGGACAGGGACTCCATGGCTACACCTTC	CASTRGQGLHGYTF	once	TRBD1	TRBJ1-2	TRBV6-6
TGTGCCAGCAGCGCGACAGGGCCTGCAACTAATGAAAAACTGTTTTTT	CASSATGPATNEKLFF	.	TRBD1	TRBJ1-4	TRBV9
TGTGCCAGCAGTGATTCGCGACGGAAGAACACTGAAGCTTTCTTT	CASSDSRRKNTEAFF	.	.	TRBJ1-1	TRBV25-1
TGCAGCGTTGAGAGGGCTAGCGTCGGGAATGAGCAGTTCTTC	CSVERASVGNEQFF	.	.	TRBJ2-1	TRBV29-1
TGTGCCAGCAGTGAAGCGCTCCTGGGGGCGAACTACGAGCAGTACTTC	CASSEALLGANYEQYF	.	.	TRBJ2-7	TRBV6-1
TGTGCCAGCAGTTATCCGACAGGGATGAGCGGAAACACCATATATTTT	CASSYPTGMSGNTIYF	once	TRBD1	TRBJ1-3	TRBV6-6
TGTGCCAGTAGTATACCGGGGACAGTTCCTCCCAAAAACATTCAGTACTTC	CASSIPGTVPPKNIQYF	once	TRBD1	TRBJ2-4	TRBV19
TGTGCCAGCAGCAAAAAGGGGGGATACGAGCAGTACTTC	CASSKKGGYEQYF	few	.	TRBJ2-7	TRBV21-1
TGTGCTAGTGGCCCGGCCGGTCTTGTTGTTGGCTACACCTTC	CASGPAGLVVGYTF	.	.	TRBJ1-2	TRBV12-5
TGCAGCGTTGAAGACGGGACATTT	CSVEDGTF	.	.	TRBJ1-1	TRBV29-1
TGTGCCAGCAGCTTGGAAGCGGGGTCCTACGAGCAGTACTTC	CASSLEAGSYEQYF	.	TRBD2	TRBJ2-7	TRBV5-4
TGCGCCAGCAGCCAAAGTAGCTCTGGGGCCAACGTCCTGACTTTC	CASSQSSSGANVLTF	few	.	TRBJ2-6	TRBV5-1